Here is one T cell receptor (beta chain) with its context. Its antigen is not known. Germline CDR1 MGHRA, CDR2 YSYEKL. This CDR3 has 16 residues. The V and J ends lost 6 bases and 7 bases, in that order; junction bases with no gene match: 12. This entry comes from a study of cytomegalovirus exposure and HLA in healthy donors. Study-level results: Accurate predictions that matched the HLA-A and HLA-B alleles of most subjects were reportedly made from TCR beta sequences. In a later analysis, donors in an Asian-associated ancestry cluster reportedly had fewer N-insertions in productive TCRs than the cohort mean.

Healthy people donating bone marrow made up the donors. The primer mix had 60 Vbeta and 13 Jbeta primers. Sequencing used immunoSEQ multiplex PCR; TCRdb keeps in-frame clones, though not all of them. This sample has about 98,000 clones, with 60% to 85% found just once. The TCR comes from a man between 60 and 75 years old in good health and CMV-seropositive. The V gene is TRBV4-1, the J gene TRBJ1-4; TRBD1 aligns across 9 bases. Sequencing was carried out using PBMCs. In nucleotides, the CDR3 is TGCGCCAGCAGTCGCTCTCCCGGGACAGGGCCTGAAAAACTGTTTTTT. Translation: CASSRSPGTGPEKLFF.